This entry lists 29 T cell receptor beta chains sequenced from one sample in a study of a mutant IDH1 vaccine in newly diagnosed glioma. Antigens for these TCRs are unknown. Time point indicated: week 5, during vaccination. Doses comprised 300 ug of mutant IDH1 20-mer peptide each, plus topical imiquimod. TCRdb's table, derived via immunoSEQ multiplex PCR, lists solely in-frame clones and lacks some. The table lists 12,000 or so clones, around 87% of them singletons. Material: PBMCs, obtained from a glioma patient whose treatment included an IDH1 peptide vaccine. The receptors shown here come from a woman aged 40 to 55 with glioma. Some clones in this sample may be carry-over from other donors' samples.

The genes are TRBV7-2 and TRBJ2-3; TRBD2 is a possible D gene (7 bases). CDR1 and CDR2 (germline): SGHTA, FQGNSA. The CDR3 is 16 residues long. V shed 7 bases and J shed 1 base, with 18 bases lying between them. Here the CDR3 reads CASTREGGGRTDTQYF. The CDR3 nucleotides read TGTGCCAGCACCCGAGAGGGCGGGGGCCGCACAGATACGCAGTATTTT.

The rearrangement joins TRBV6-1 to TRBJ1-6; weak D call: TRBD1 (6 bases). The CDR3 is made up of 17 amino acids. Trimming cost V 1 base and J 0 bases, with 10 bases left between them. The germline V gene encodes CDR1 MNHNS and CDR2 SASEGT. The DNA of the CDR3 is TGTGCCAGCAGTGAAGTAGGGGGTAGCTCCTATAATTCACCCCTCCACTTT. This codes for CASSEVGGSSYNSPLHF.

V and J are TRBV7-2 and TRBJ1-3; D gene unclear. Deletions cut 2 bases from V and 1 base from J, with 9 bases between. The CDR3 contains 15 residues. Per germline, CDR1 SGHTA and CDR2 FQGNSA. The CDR3 DNA reads as TGTGCCAGCAGCTTAAAGGTCGGGTCTGGAAACACCATATATTTT. Translation: CASSLKVGSGNTIYF.

This chain links TRBV6-1 with TRBJ2-7; maybe TRBD2 (6 bases). V dropped 1 base and J dropped 2 bases, with 12 bases sitting between them. Germline V lookup: CDR1 MNHNS, CDR2 SASEGT. The CDR3 totals 15 residues. CDR3 loop: CASSEGLVETYEQYF. The CDR3 nucleotides are TGTGCCAGCAGTGAAGGACTAGTAGAAACCTACGAGCAGTACTTC.

In this sample, this clone turned up a few times. The gene calls are TRBV7-2 and TRBJ1-1; D remains ambiguous. The CDR3 has 13 residues. V dropped 8 bases and J dropped 2 bases, with 12 bases sitting between them. Germline values: CDR1 SGHTA, CDR2 FQGNSA. CDR3 bases: TGTGCCAGCGGCATAGACATTAACACTGAAGCTTTCTTT. Its translation: CASGIDINTEAFF.

The CDR3 protein is CASSYLTGTGVSEQFF. The CDR3 DNA reads TGTGCCAGCAGTTACCTTACCGGGACAGGGGTGTCTGAGCAGTTCTTC. The V call is TRBV6-5, the J call TRBJ2-1; the match to TRBD1 covers 10 bases. The CDR3 covers 16 residues. V shed 2 bases, J shed 9 bases, and the junction held 10 bases outside the gene matches. In germline, CDR1 is MNHEY, CDR2 SVGAGI.

This clone has just one count. The chain has TRBV5-1 and TRBJ2-5, with a tentative D call TRBD1 (6 bases). V was shortened by 2 bases and J by 0 bases, with 8 bases between the two germline ends. The V gene's germline CDR1 is SGHRS and CDR2 YFSETQ. This CDR3 contains 14 residues. The CDR3 protein is CASSFGTNQETQYF. The CDR3 DNA follows: TGCGCCAGCAGCTTCGGGACAAACCAAGAGACCCAGTACTTC.

The chain recombines TRBV25-1 with TRBJ2-7; 12 bases align to TRBD2. The CDR3 length is 13 residues. Germline CDR1 and CDR2: MGHDK and SYGVNS. The V gene end was trimmed by 8 bases and the J gene end by 2 bases; junction bases not matched to a gene: 1. The CDR3, as DNA: TGTGCCAGCGGACTAGCGGGAACCTACGAGCAGTACTTC. Translating it yields CASGLAGTYEQYF.

The chain employs TRBV11-3 and TRBJ1-1; D gene uncertain. The CDR3 spans 12 residues. Trimming took off 5 bases at V and 3 bases at J, with 7 bases between the two ends. Germline assignment: CDR1 SGHNT and CDR2 YENEEA. CDR3 sequence reads: CASSDRDTEAFF. DNA of the CDR3: TGTGCCAGCAGCGACCGGGACACTGAAGCTTTCTTT.

The chain uses TRBV10-2 and TRBJ2-1, with unresolved D. The CDR3 covers 15 residues. CDR1 WSHSY and CDR2 SAAADI come from the germline V gene. The V gene lost 3 bases and the J gene lost 4 bases, with 13 bases spanning the gap. CDR3 sequence reads: CASSDPGVIYNEQFF. CDR3 in DNA: TGCGCCAGCAGTGATCCTGGAGTCATATACAATGAGCAGTTCTTC.

The chain has TRBV6-1 and TRBJ1-1, with D unclear. Trimming removed 5 bases from V and 4 bases from J, with 11 bases in between. The CDR3 runs to 13 residues. Germline CDR1 and CDR2: MNHNS and SASEGT. CDR3 DNA: TGTGCCAGCAGTTCGCCATTAGGCACTGAAGCTTTCTTT. This encodes CASSSPLGTEAFF.

Note on this clone: Other DNA sequences in this specimen translate into the identical CDR3. V is TRBV10-3 and J is TRBJ1-1; D is unresolved. Germline CDR1 is ENHRY and CDR2 is SYGVKD. This CDR3 contains 12 residues. Trimming removed 3 bases at V and 5 bases at J, with 7 bases between. CDR3: CAISDSGTEAFF. The DNA of the CDR3 is TGTGCCATCAGTGATTCCGGGACTGAAGCTTTCTTT.

V is TRBV7-9 and J is TRBJ2-1; tentatively, D is TRBD1 (6 bases). The CDR3 contains 15 residues. Trimming took 5 bases from V and 4 from J, leaving 15 bases between them. Germline CDR1 SEHNR, CDR2 FQNEAQ (reference sequence). The CDR3 region is CASSPRGQPYNEQFF. Written as DNA, the CDR3 is TGTGCCAGCAGCCCGCGAGGACAGCCTTACAATGAGCAGTTCTTC.

The chain is built from TRBV6-5 and TRBJ1-2, with 9 bases that match TRBD1. This CDR3 spans 13 amino acids. Trimming cost V 9 bases and J 4 bases; bases outside gene matches: 6. CDR1 MNHEY and CDR2 SVGAGI come from the germline V gene. The CDR3 DNA is TGTGCCAGTACAGGGGGCGTTACCTATGGCTACACCTTC. It yields the protein CASTGGVTYGYTF.

This chain joins TRBV9 and TRBJ1-3; no clear D gene. Trimming stripped 0 bases from V and 2 bases from J, with 15 bases between. Germline CDR1 SGDLS, CDR2 YYNGEE. The CDR3 runs 17 residues. Here the CDR3 reads CASSVVDSVDPGNTIYF. In DNA form, the CDR3 reads TGTGCCAGCAGCGTAGTGGATTCAGTGGACCCTGGAAACACCATATATTTT.

J is TRBJ2-6 and V is TRBV14, with 7 bases fitting TRBD1. The CDR3 totals 18 residues. Germline V gives CDR1 SGHDN, CDR2 FVKESK. The V and J ends lost 0 bases and 4 bases, in that order; junction bases with no gene match: 9. The CDR3 DNA is TGTGCCAGCAGCCAAGAGGGGACAGCCTGGGGGGGGGCCAACGTCCTGACTTTC. This codes for CASSQEGTAWGGANVLTF.

On this clone: An end of the junction differs from the germline gene, which may be a read error. The chain has TRBV5-1 and TRBJ2-7; D gene ambiguous. Germline lookup yields CDR1 SGHRS and CDR2 YFSETQ. The CDR3 extends over 16 amino acids. The DNA of the CDR3 is TGCGCCAGCAGTTTGGGAAGCACTTACAATACCTACGAGCAGTACTTC. This encodes CASSLGSTYNTYEQYF.

The chain recombines TRBV27 with TRBJ2-1, with D perhaps matching TRBD2 (5 bases). V dropped 1 base and J dropped 7 bases, with 14 bases sitting between them. The CDR3 is made up of 15 amino acids. From germline, CDR1 is MNHEY and CDR2 SMNVEV (reference sequence). The CDR3 coding sequence is TGTGCCAGCAGTTTATTCGGACTGCGGGTAAATGAGCAGTTCTTC. Protein product: CASSLFGLRVNEQFF.

CDR3 amino acids: CASSDPWGEKLFF. The CDR3 bases are TGTGCCAGCAGTGACCCTTGGGGTGAAAAACTGTTTTTT. The chain couples TRBV2 to TRBJ1-4; D remains unclear. V lost 3 bases and J lost 7, with 9 bases in between. Germline V lookup: CDR1 SNHLY, CDR2 FYNNEI. This CDR3 has 13 residues.

The rearrangement uses TRBV15 and TRBJ2-7; no clear D. V was pared by 0 bases and J by 6 bases, with 12 bases between. The length of the CDR3 is 14 residues. Germline CDR1 is LNHNV and CDR2 is YYDKDF (reference sequence). The CDR3: CATSRDPPRAEQYF. Written as DNA, the CDR3 is TGTGCCACCAGCAGAGATCCCCCTCGAGCCGAGCAGTACTTC. The full variable domain, completed using reference TRBV15 and TRBJ2-7, is DAMVIQNPRYQVTQFGKPVTLSCSQTLNHNVMYWYQQKSSQAPKLLFHYYDKDFNNEADTPDNFQSRRPNTSFCFLDIRSPGLGDTAMYLCATSRDPPRAEQYFGPGTRLTVT.

V usage is TRBV29-1 and J usage is TRBJ2-5; D gene ambiguous. Trimming left V 3 bases short and J 9 bases short, with 23 bases between. Looked up from germline, CDR1 is SQVTM and CDR2 is ANQGSEA. The CDR3 sequence is 15 residues long. CDR3 residues: CSVDQYGPRPKSQYF. The CDR3 DNA follows: TGCAGCGTTGATCAATACGGGCCTCGACCTAAGTCCCAGTACTTC.

This rearrangement joins TRBV6-1 to TRBJ2-2; D call uncertain. The CDR3 is made up of 15 amino acids. Germline CDR1 is MNHNS and CDR2 is SASEGT. The germline V and J ends were trimmed by 0 bases and 5 bases, with 10 bases remaining between them. The CDR3 loop reads CASSEARRVTGELFF. Here the CDR3 DNA reads TGTGCCAGCAGTGAAGCGCGTAGGGTTACCGGGGAGCTGTTTTTT.

The chain is built from TRBV7-2 and TRBJ2-5, with D tentatively TRBD1 (7 bases). The germline V and J ends were trimmed by 2 bases and 4 bases, with 11 bases remaining between them. The CDR3 has 14 residues. Germline V gene sequence: CDR1 SGHTA, CDR2 FQGNSA. CDR3 loop: CASSLRRGRETQYF. CDR3 bases: TGTGCCAGCAGCTTAAGGAGGGGGCGAGAGACCCAGTACTTC.

The chain links TRBV5-1 to TRBJ2-1; possibly TRBD1 for D (5 bases). CDR1 and CDR2 from the germline V gene are SGHRS and YFSETQ. The CDR3 has 11 residues. Trimming stripped 9 bases from V and 6 bases from J, with 10 bases between. The CDR3 DNA reads as TGCGCCACCTCGCAGGGCAATGAGCAGTTCTTC. Its translation is CATSQGNEQFF.

The chain has TRBV2 and TRBJ2-7; D unclear. This CDR3 is 13 amino acids long. Trimming pared 7 bases from V and 0 bases from J, leaving 10 bases between. CDR1 SNHLY and CDR2 FYNNEI come from the germline V gene. CDR3 coding DNA: TGTGCCAGCAAACGGTTCCTCTCCTACGAGCAGTACTTC. As protein: CASKRFLSYEQYF.

This clone came up once. The chain couples TRBV6-1 to TRBJ2-1, with D perhaps matching TRBD1 (6 bases). The CDR3 is 15 amino acids. V was cut by 7 bases and J by 5 bases, with 18 bases left in between. Germline lookup yields CDR1 MNHNS and CDR2 SASEGT. The CDR3: CASTGWGRGHNEQFF. CDR3 DNA sequence: TGTGCCAGCACAGGTTGGGGCAGGGGACACAATGAGCAGTTCTTC.

This chain uses TRBV5-5 with TRBJ2-2; the match to TRBD2 covers 8 bases. The germline gives CDR1 SGHKS, CDR2 YYEKEE (reference sequence). CDR3 length: 15 residues. V lost 5 bases and J lost 0; bases outside the gene matches: 3. The CDR3 here is CASSQTSANTGELFF. CDR3 in DNA: TGTGCCAGCAGTCAGACTAGCGCGAACACCGGGGAGCTGTTTTTT.

The V call is TRBV11-2, the J call TRBJ1-2; the D gene is possibly TRBD1 (5 bases). Germline values: CDR1 SGHAT, CDR2 FQNNGV. V dropped 5 bases and J dropped 2 bases, with 12 bases sitting between them. The CDR3 sequence is 14 residues long. The CDR3 sequence: CASSGSGTNYGYTF. The CDR3 bases are TGTGCCAGCAGCGGGTCCGGGACCAACTATGGCTACACCTTC.

The chain has TRBV5-1 and TRBJ1-1; maybe TRBD1 (5 bases). Germline V gene data show CDR1 as SGHRS and CDR2 as YFSETQ. The CDR3 is 16 amino acids. Trimming pared 3 bases from V and 0 bases from J, leaving 15 bases between. The CDR3 reads CASSSFLGVMNTEAFF. CDR3 nucleotide sequence: TGCGCCAGCAGCTCTTTTCTAGGGGTCATGAACACTGAAGCTTTCTTT. Based on the CDR3 plus reference TRBV5-1 and TRBJ1-1, the full variable domain is KAGVTQTPRYLIKTRGQQVTLSCSPISGHRSVSWYQQTPGQGLQFLFEYFSETQRNKGNFPGRFSGRQFSNSRSEMNVSTLELGDSALYLCASSSFLGVMNTEAFFGQGTRLTVV.